The sequence of this T cell receptor (beta chain) was determined in a study of OX40 agonist ivuxolimab in advanced cancers. Broadly, across the study: Ivuxolimab was an agonistic, fully human IgG2 monoclonal antibody directed against OX40 (CD134), a costimulatory receptor. Prior anti-PD-1, anti-PD-L1 or anti-CTLA-4 therapy was permitted, and checkpoint inhibitors had been received by less than 45% of dose-escalation patients. Partial responses occurred in three dose-escalation patients, of whom one had hepatocellular carcinoma and two had cutaneous melanoma. Intravenous ivuxolimab was administered to patients every 2 weeks at six dose levels: 0.01, 0.1, 0.3, 1.5, 3 and 10 mg/kg. The purpose of peripheral TCRbeta sequencing was to test whether ivuxolimab changed TCR sequence diversity and led to clonal T-cell expansion. In the dose-escalation cohort, over 65% of patients were male, and the mean age was about 55 years, with a range of 23 to 79. Among the 50 to 55 dose-escalation patients, around 20 had hepatocellular carcinoma, about 15 melanoma, 9 renal cell carcinoma and 9 head and neck cancer. The monotherapy dose-escalation portion (N of about 49 patients) of the phase I ivuxolimab trial is reported in the paper.

Points the paper makes about the study in general: Low levels of normalized T-cell clonal expansion were also seen in some patients who did not respond. At doses of 0.1 to 3.0 mg/kg, clonal expansion of both CD4+ and CD8+ T cells in blood was seen between baseline and week 6. Antigen specificity was not determined for the clonally expanded peripheral T cells. After ivuxolimab, more expanded clones were found on average in CD8+ T cells than in CD4+ T cells. Partial responders in the 0.1-3.0 mg/kg groups had among the lowest normalized peripheral clonal expansion, especially among CD8+ T cells.

Genomic DNA was isolated from the sorted cells so that the TCRbeta CDR3 region could be sequenced. TCRbeta CDR3 regions were sequenced using the immunoSEQ Assay. TCRdb took over this immuneACCESS table, retaining in-frame rearrangements with V and J assigned. Such tables are incomplete; in checked studies, under half of the missing clones stem from an unresolved V gene, and the remainder is unexplained. The sample has around 53,000 clones on record, approximately 81% of them singletons. The ten largest clones capture around 21% of the sample. The CDR3 sequence holds 19 residues, the cysteine and phenylalanine included. Just CDR3 DNA is preserved here, 57 bases in frame from base 1. As encoded in the germline V gene, CDR1 is ENHRY while CDR2 is SYGVKD. Here V drops 0 bases and J drops 4 bases, and the junction holds 16 bases not matched to any gene. A remark on this clone: Its recognized antigen is unknown. The sample holds no much larger clone one base away, and base qualities are not on file.

The trial excluded patients who had a history of autoimmune disease or were on systemic immunosuppression. Peripheral blood for TCR sequencing was collected from all dose cohorts at baseline, on cycle 4 day 1, and on cycle 7 day 1. Samples were obtained from an open-label, multicenter, first-in-human phase I dose-escalation trial of ivuxolimab. Adults with locally advanced or metastatic head and neck squamous cell, hepatocellular, melanoma or renal cell carcinoma were enrolled in the trial. Before TCR sequencing, CD4+ T cells and CD8+ T cells from peripheral blood were sorted into separate populations.

The rearrangement combines TRBV10-3 with TRBJ1-1, with 8 junctional bases fitting TRBD1. This TCR derives from an adult with an advanced solid tumor such as melanoma, head and neck, liver or kidney cancer. Sequenced material: CD4+ or CD8+ T cells sorted from blood, taken in a trial of the OX40 agonist ivuxolimab. CDR3 sequence: CAISESSGQVIIRGTEAFF. The nucleotide sequence reads as follows: TGTGCCATCAGTGAGTCGTCGGGACAGGTTATTATAAGGGGCACTGAAGCTTTCTTT.